The 15 T cell receptor beta chains below were found in one sample sequenced in a study of shared T cell receptors in the human thymus. Clones were read by immunoSEQ multiplex PCR, and TCRdb kept only the in-frame ones, dropping some. The sample contains hundreds of thousands of clones, over 75% of which appear only once. A further study also used this sample, focusing on human thymus T cells.

Sequenced: thymocytes. The receptors derive from a boy under two years old with a congenital heart defect.

This clone came up a few times. The chain recombines TRBV10-3 with TRBJ2-1; 11 positions match TRBD2. Germline assignment: CDR1 ENHRY and CDR2 SYGVKD. V was pared by 0 bases and J by 6 bases, with 1 base of the junction left unmatched. This CDR3 contains 15 residues. Written as DNA, the CDR3 is TGTGCCATCAGTGAGTCGCTAGCGGGAGGCAATGAGCAGTTCTTC. As protein: CAISESLAGGNEQFF.

The chain uses TRBV29-1 and TRBJ2-7; tentatively, D is TRBD2 (5 bases). The CDR3 is 14 amino acids. V was trimmed by 2 bases and J by 5 bases, leaving 16 bases between them. Germline V gene lookup returns CDR1 SQVTM and CDR2 ANQGSEA. As DNA, the CDR3 is TGCAGCGTTGAAATGGACTCCCTGGCCCACGAGCAGTACTTC. Protein product: CSVEMDSLAHEQYF.

This chain links TRBV28 with TRBJ2-7, with TRBD1 matching 8 bases. The CDR3 extends over 15 amino acids. V lost 6 bases, J lost 5 bases, and 12 bases stayed unmatched. Germline-derived CDR1 and CDR2 are MDHEN and SYDVKM. CDR3 coding DNA: TGTGCCAGCAGCCAGGACAGGGAAAGAAGGGACGAGCAGTACTTC. Translating gives CASSQDRERRDEQYF.

This clone was counted once. The chain carries TRBV27 and TRBJ2-7, with 7 bases fitting TRBD1. Germline-derived CDR1 and CDR2 are MNHEY and SMNVEV (reference sequence). V was pared by 6 bases and J by 0 bases, with 8 bases of the junction left unmatched. This CDR3 has 15 residues. This chain's CDR3 is CASSGRYRGSYEQYF. For the CDR3, the DNA is TGTGCCAGCAGCGGTCGGTACAGGGGCTCCTACGAGCAGTACTTC.

The chain is built from TRBV6-1 and TRBJ1-5; 9 bases agree with TRBD1. V was pared by 8 bases and J by 1 base, with 6 bases of the junction left unmatched. Germline CDR1 reads MNHNS; CDR2 reads SASEGT. This CDR3 contains 15 residues. The CDR3 loop is CASRDRGLSNQPQHF. The CDR3 bases are TGTGCCAGCCGAGACAGGGGGTTAAGCAATCAGCCCCAGCATTTT.

CDR3 nucleotide sequence: TGTGCCAGCAGCGTAGGAGGTCAGCATGGCTACACCTTC. Translating gives CASSVGGQHGYTF. The chain is built from TRBV9 and TRBJ1-2; no reliable D call. The CDR3 sequence is 13 residues long. Germline V gives CDR1 SGDLS, CDR2 YYNGEE. Trimming shortened V by 0 bases and J by 6 bases, and 9 bases separated the two germline ends.

This rearrangement joins TRBV6-5 to TRBJ2-1; no firm D call. Trimming took 2 bases from V and 5 from J, leaving 16 bases between them. Per the germline V gene, CDR1 is MNHEY and CDR2 is SVGAGI. CDR3 length: 16 amino acids. The chain's CDR3 is CASSYRRATEDNEQFF. The CDR3 nucleotides read TGTGCCAGCAGTTACCGACGAGCCACAGAAGACAATGAGCAGTTCTTC.

The CDR3 reads CASRTFSGRAYNEQFF. The DNA of the CDR3 is TGTGCCAGCAGGACTTTTAGCGGGAGGGCGTACAATGAGCAGTTCTTC. The J gene is TRBJ2-1, the V gene TRBV28, with 11 bases that match TRBD2. J was trimmed by 4 bases and V by 6 bases; bases with no gene match: 8. This CDR3 is built from 16 residues. The germline V gene has CDR1 MDHEN and CDR2 SYDVKM.

This chain joins TRBV4-2 and TRBJ2-5, with D perhaps matching TRBD2 (6 bases). Germline loops: CDR1 LGHNA, CDR2 YNFKEQ. V lost 5 bases to trimming and J lost 3 bases, with 25 bases between them. CDR3 length: 18 amino acids. CDR3 sequence (DNA): TGTGCCAGCAGCTCAAAGCCGGCCCCAATAGAGCGGGAAGAGACCCAGTACTTC. Its translation: CASSSKPAPIEREETQYF.

The chain carries TRBV7-2 and TRBJ2-3; the D gene is possibly TRBD2 (6 bases). The V gene lost 3 bases and the J gene lost 2 bases, with 15 bases spanning the gap. The CDR3 has 16 residues. Germline CDR1 SGHTA, CDR2 FQGNSA. The CDR3 region is CASSFFPGDYTDTQYF. The CDR3 DNA follows: TGTGCCAGCAGCTTTTTTCCGGGAGATTACACAGATACGCAGTATTTT.

The gene calls are TRBV18 and TRBJ2-7; D gene unclear. The CDR3 extends over 12 amino acids. The V and J ends lost 6 bases and 5 bases respectively, with 11 bases between them. Germline CDR1 and CDR2: KGHSH and LQKENI. The CDR3 loop reads CASSPGPDEQYF. The CDR3 nucleotides read TGTGCCAGCTCCCCTGGCCCCGACGAGCAGTACTTC.

V usage is TRBV11-2 and J usage is TRBJ2-7; D is perhaps TRBD2 (6 bases). With 5 bases removed from V and 3 bases from J, the gap between germline ends came to 17 bases. The CDR3 has 15 amino acids. Germline V gene sequence: CDR1 SGHAT, CDR2 FQNNGV. CDR3 nucleotide sequence: TGTGCCAGCAGCCCCCCCGGCCTGCGGGACTACGAGCAGTACTTC. Translated: CASSPPGLRDYEQYF.

The gene calls are TRBV5-1 and TRBJ2-3; D is unresolved. The germline gives CDR1 SGHRS, CDR2 YFSETQ. The length of the CDR3 is 12 residues. V was clipped by 5 bases and J by 10 bases, with 14 bases between them. As DNA, the CDR3 is TGCGCCAGCAGACACCCTAGTTCTCCGCAGTATTTT. This sequence encodes CASRHPSSPQYF.

V is TRBV15 and J is TRBJ2-5; no definite D call. The germline gives CDR1 LNHNV, CDR2 YYDKDF (reference sequence). The CDR3 is 13 residues long. V gave up 5 bases and J gave up 2 bases, with 9 bases separating them. Here the CDR3 reads CATSSYYQETQYF. CDR3 sequence (DNA): TGTGCCACCAGCTCTTACTATCAAGAGACCCAGTACTTC.

The CDR3 is CASSPGGRTVYNEQFF. The CDR3 DNA is TGTGCCAGCAGCCCCGGGGGGCGGACCGTTTACAATGAGCAGTTCTTC. The rearrangement links TRBV14 to TRBJ2-1, with a weak D call TRBD2 (7 bases). The CDR3 totals 16 residues. Germline assignment: CDR1 SGHDN and CDR2 FVKESK. The V gene lost 4 bases and the J gene lost 4 bases, with 17 bases spanning the gap.